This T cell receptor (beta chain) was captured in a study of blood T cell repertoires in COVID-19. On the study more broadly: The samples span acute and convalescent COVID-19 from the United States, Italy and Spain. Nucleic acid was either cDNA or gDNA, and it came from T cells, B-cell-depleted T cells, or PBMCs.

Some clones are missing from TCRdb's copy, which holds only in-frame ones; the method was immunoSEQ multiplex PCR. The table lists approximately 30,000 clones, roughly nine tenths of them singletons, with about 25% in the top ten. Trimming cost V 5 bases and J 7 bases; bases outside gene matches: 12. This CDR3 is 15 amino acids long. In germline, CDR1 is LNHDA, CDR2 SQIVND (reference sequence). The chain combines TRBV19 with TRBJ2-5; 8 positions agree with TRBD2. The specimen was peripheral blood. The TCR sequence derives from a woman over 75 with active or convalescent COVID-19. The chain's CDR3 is CASSPGTGGSGTQYF. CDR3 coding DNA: TGTGCCAGTAGTCCGGGGACGGGGGGGTCTGGGACCCAGTACTTC.